The 4 T cell receptor beta chains below all came from one sample that was sequenced in a study of CD8 T cells in Susac syndrome (dated by TCRdb to between 2017 and 2020). Libraries were built with the immunoSEQ multiplex PCR assay. RNA was extracted using the RNeasy kit, and about 0.45 to 1 ug of the RNA was reverse transcribed with random hexamers. TCRdb took the public reads, trimmed them with fastp at Q25, ran MiXCR for clone calling and kept in-frame beta chains. Entries that share a CDR3 protein sequence are merged under the most common genes and DNA. The table for this sample lists 140,000 to 150,000 distinct CDR3 sequences; roughly 94% of them were counted only once. Over 0.07% of the sample is taken by the ten largest. What was sequenced was CD4+ T cells from PBMCs. The receptors come from a human donor in good health.

The rearrangement joins TRBV2 to TRBJ2-1; a possible D gene is TRBD1 (6 bases). This CDR3 spans 13 amino acids. The germline V gene encodes CDR1 SNHLY and CDR2 FYNNEI. V was cut by 6 bases and J by 5 bases, with 11 bases left in between. The CDR3 DNA is TGTGCCAGCAGGATGGACAGCAACAATGAGCAGTTCTTC. Its protein product is CASRMDSNNEQFF.

The rearrangement uses TRBV2 and TRBJ1-2, with D unclear. V shed 3 bases and J shed 5 bases, with 7 bases lying between them. The V gene's germline CDR1 is SNHLY and CDR2 FYNNEI. The CDR3 covers 12 residues. The CDR3 bases are TGTGCCAGCAGTGACTTGGGTTATGGCTACACCTTC. Protein: CASSDLGYGYTF.

This rearrangement joins TRBV28 to TRBJ1-1, with TRBD1 matching over 7 bases. The germline CDR1 and CDR2 sequences are MDHEN and SYDVKM. Germline trimming cut 7 bases from V and 1 base from J; bases unmatched to any gene: 3. The CDR3 covers 13 residues. CDR3 sequence reads: CASKRQGNTEAFF. The CDR3 DNA reads as TGTGCCAGCAAGAGACAGGGGAACACTGAAGCTTTCTTT.

This rearrangement joins TRBV20-1 to TRBJ2-7, with 10 bases that match TRBD2. The CDR3 consists of 14 residues. Looked up from germline, CDR1 is DFQATT and CDR2 is SNEGSKA (reference sequence). The junction had 6 bases not matched to a gene; V was cut back by 3 bases and J by 4 bases. CDR3 in DNA: TGCAGTGCTAGGTTCTCTAGCGGGAGTTACGAGCAGTACTTC. This translates into CSARFSSGSYEQYF.